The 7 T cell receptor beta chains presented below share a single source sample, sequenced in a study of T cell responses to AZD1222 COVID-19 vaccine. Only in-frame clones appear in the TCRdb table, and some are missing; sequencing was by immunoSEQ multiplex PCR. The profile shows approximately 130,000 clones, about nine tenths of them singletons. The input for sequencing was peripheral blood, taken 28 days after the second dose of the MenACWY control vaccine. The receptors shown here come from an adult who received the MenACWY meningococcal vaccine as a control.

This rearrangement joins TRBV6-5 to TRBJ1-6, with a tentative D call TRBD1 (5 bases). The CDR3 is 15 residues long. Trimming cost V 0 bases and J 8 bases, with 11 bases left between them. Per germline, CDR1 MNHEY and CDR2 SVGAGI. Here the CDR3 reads CASSYSEGKYSPLHF. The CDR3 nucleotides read TGTGCCAGCAGTTACTCAGAGGGGAAGTATTCACCCCTCCACTTT.

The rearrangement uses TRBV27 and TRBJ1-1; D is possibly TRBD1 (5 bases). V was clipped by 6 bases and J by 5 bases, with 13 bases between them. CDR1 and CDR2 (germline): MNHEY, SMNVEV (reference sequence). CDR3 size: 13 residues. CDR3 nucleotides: TGTGCCAGCAGGTGGACGGGGGGAACTGAAGCTTTCTTT. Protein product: CASRWTGGTEAFF.

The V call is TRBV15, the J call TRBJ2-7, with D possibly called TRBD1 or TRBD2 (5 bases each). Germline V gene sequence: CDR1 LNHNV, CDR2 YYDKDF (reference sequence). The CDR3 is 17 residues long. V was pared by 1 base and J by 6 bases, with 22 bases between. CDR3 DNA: TGTGCCACCAGCAGAGTTCTTAGGGGAGACATGGATGGCGAGCAGTACGTC. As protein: CATSRVLRGDMDGEQYV.

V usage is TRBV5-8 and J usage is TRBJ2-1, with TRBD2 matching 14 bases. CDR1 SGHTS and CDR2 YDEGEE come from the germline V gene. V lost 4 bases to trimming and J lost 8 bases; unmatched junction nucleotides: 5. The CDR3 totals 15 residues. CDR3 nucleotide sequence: TGTGCCAGCAGCCGCGGGACTAGCGGGGGCCATGAGCAGTTCTTC. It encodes CASSRGTSGGHEQFF.

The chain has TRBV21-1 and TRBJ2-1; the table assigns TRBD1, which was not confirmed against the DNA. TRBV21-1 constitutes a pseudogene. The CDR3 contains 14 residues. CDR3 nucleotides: TGTGCCAGCAGCAAGGGGACAGTCAACAATGAGCAGTTCTTC. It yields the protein CASSKGTVNNEQFF.

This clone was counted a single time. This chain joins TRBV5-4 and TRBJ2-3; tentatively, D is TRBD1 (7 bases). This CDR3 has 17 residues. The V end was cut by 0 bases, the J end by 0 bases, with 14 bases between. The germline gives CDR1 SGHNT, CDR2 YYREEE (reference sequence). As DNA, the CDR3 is TGTGCCAGCAGCTTGGCCCGACAGGGACTTAGCACAGATACGCAGTATTTT. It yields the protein CASSLARQGLSTDTQYF.

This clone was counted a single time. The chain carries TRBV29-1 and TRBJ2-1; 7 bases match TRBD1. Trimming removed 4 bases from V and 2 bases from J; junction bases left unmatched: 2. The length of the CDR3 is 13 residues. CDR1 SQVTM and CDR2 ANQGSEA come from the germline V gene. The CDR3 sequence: CSVGQGPYNEQFF. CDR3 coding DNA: TGCAGCGTTGGACAGGGCCCCTACAATGAGCAGTTCTTC.